Described below is a single T cell receptor beta chain sequence and its context. Its antigen remains unknown. The source of the sample is a study of cytomegalovirus exposure and HLA in healthy donors. Findings and limits, study-wide: Some segments of the V type, notably TRBV6-2 and TRBV6-3, were excluded as indistinguishable. The study listed roughly 160 cytomegalovirus-associated TCR beta chains.

This CDR3 comprises 15 residues. CDR1 is MNHEY and CDR2 is SMNVEV in the germline V gene (reference sequence). V shed 8 bases and J 2 bases; nucleotides not matched to a gene: 8. Primers: 60 Vbeta forward and 13 Jbeta reverse. The repertoire was sequenced with immunoSEQ multiplex PCR; TCRdb's copy has only in-frame clones and lacks some. The table includes about 150,000 clones, about 83% detected once. V gene TRBV27 combines with J gene TRBJ2-4; 8 bases align to TRBD2. This sequence was found in a woman in her 40s in good health and CMV-seronegative. Specimen: PBMCs. CDR3 protein: CASQGAGGSKNIQYF. The CDR3 DNA sequence: TGTGCCAGCCAAGGGGCGGGGGGTTCCAAAAACATTCAGTACTTC.